The 23 T cell receptor beta chains listed next were all sequenced from one sample in a study of T cells in Graves' hyperthyroidism and ophthalmopathy. From RNA transcripts, TCR beta CDR3 regions were amplified. When the TCR CDR3 underwent first-round RT-PCR, the HTBI primer set was used. Each CDR3 protein gets one entry after TCRdb re-called the multiplex PCR reads with MiXCR. The sample has approximately 620,000 distinct CDR3 sequences, about 15% seen once. The sequencing sample was made of blood. The receptors originated from a woman in her twenties or thirties with Graves' hyperthyroidism that later progressed to Graves' ophthalmopathy.

In the case of this clonotype: Relative to the germline gene, one junction end is altered; a read error may explain this. The V and J genes are TRBV6-1 and TRBJ2-3; D unresolved. CDR3 length: 12 amino acids. Germline V gene data show CDR1 as MNHNS and CDR2 as SASEGT. This CDR3 reads CASGDTTDTQYF. The CDR3, as DNA: TGTGCCAGCGGTGACACCACAGATACGCAGTATTTT.

The chain recombines TRBV4-1 with TRBJ2-1, with 8 bases fitting TRBD2. The trim removed 0 bases at V and 2 bases at J, leaving 3 bases unmatched. In germline, CDR1 is MGHRA, CDR2 YSYEKL. CDR3 size: 16 residues. For the CDR3, the DNA is TGCGCCAGCAGCCAAGAGCGTAGCGGGACCTACAATGAGCAGTTCTTC. Its translation: CASSQERSGTYNEQFF.

This clonotype was recorded many times. The chain recombines TRBV5-1 with TRBJ2-7, with TRBD2 as a possible D gene (6 bases). V gave up 0 bases and J gave up 0 bases, with 16 bases separating them. Germline V lookup: CDR1 SGHRS, CDR2 YFSETQ. The CDR3 covers 17 residues. Written as DNA, the CDR3 is TGCGCCAGCAGCTTGGACGGGAGTCCTCGCCTCTCCTACGAGCAGTACTTC. This encodes CASSLDGSPRLSYEQYF.

This clonotype was observed a few times. This chain joins TRBV5-8 and TRBJ2-5, with 8 bases lining up with TRBD1. The V gene end was trimmed by 4 bases and the J gene end by 4 bases; junction bases not matched to a gene: 6. The CDR3 is 14 amino acids. Germline CDR1 reads SGHTS; CDR2 reads YDEGEE. Written as DNA, the CDR3 is TGTGCCAGCAGCACGGGACAGGATGGAGAGACCCAGTACTTC. It codes for CASSTGQDGETQYF.

This clonotype was counted at least ten times. The rearrangement uses TRBV3-1 and TRBJ2-5; D uncertain. The CDR3 is made up of 16 amino acids. V shed 1 base and J shed 3 bases, with 15 bases lying between them. CDR1 is LGHDT and CDR2 is YNNKEL in the germline V gene (reference sequence). Here the CDR3 reads CASSQGIGPSEETQYF. For the CDR3, the DNA is TGTGCCAGCAGCCAAGGAATTGGACCGTCCGAAGAGACCCAGTACTTC.

This clonotype has a handful of counts. The genes are TRBV10-3 and TRBJ1-2; 7 positions agree with TRBD1. V dropped 5 bases and J dropped 2; count of bases not matched to a gene: 2. Germline values: CDR1 ENHRY, CDR2 SYGVKD. CDR3 size: 13 residues. The CDR3 DNA follows: TGTGCCATCAGTTCGGGACAGAACTATGGCTACACCTTC. This encodes CAISSGQNYGYTF.

The table lists this clonotype with a few counts. A much more abundant neighbour one base away suggests this may be a read error. The V and J genes are TRBV5-1 and TRBJ2-6; D unclear. V was trimmed by 3 bases and J by 0 bases, leaving 10 bases between them. Germline V CDR1 and CDR2: SGHRS, YFSETQ. The CDR3 runs 16 residues. In nucleotides, the CDR3 is TGCGCCAGCAGCTCGGAAGTAAGCTCTGGGGCCAACGTCCTGACTTTC. Translated: CASSSEVSSGANVLTF.

This clonotype occurred many times. CDR3: CASSLPPSRVNTGELFF. The CDR3 nucleotides read TGTGCCAGCAGCTTGCCACCTAGCCGAGTGAACACCGGGGAGCTGTTTTTT. V usage is TRBV7-9 and J usage is TRBJ2-2; possibly TRBD2 for D (5 bases). The V end lost 3 bases, the J end lost 1 base, and 15 bases lay between the germline ends. The CDR3 has 17 amino acids. The V gene's germline CDR1 is SEHNR and CDR2 FQNEAQ (reference sequence).

Only a few counts were recorded for this clonotype. The rearrangement links TRBV6-1 to TRBJ2-1; maybe TRBD2 (6 bases). The V gene's germline CDR1 is MNHNS and CDR2 SASEGT. This CDR3 comprises 16 residues. Trimming shortened V by 2 bases and J by 6 bases, and 17 bases separated the two germline ends. The CDR3 loop reads CASSELTTGVGNEQFF. CDR3 DNA sequence: TGTGCCAGCAGTGAACTCACAACGGGAGTAGGCAATGAGCAGTTCTTC.

This clonotype was seen repeatedly, ten times or more. The genes are TRBV29-1 and TRBJ2-3, with TRBD2 identical over 9 bases. Germline V gene lookup returns CDR1 SQVTM and CDR2 ANQGSEA. The ends lost 4 bases at V and 4 bases at J; junction bases unmatched: 0. The CDR3 runs to 12 residues. The CDR3 DNA reads as TGCAGCGTTGTAGCGGGGGCAGATACGCAGTATTTT. Amino acids: CSVVAGADTQYF.

This clonotype was seen many times. The chain has TRBV9 and TRBJ2-7, with a weak D call TRBD1 (6 bases). Trimming removed 3 bases from V and 0 bases from J, with 13 bases in between. CDR1 and CDR2 from the germline V gene are SGDLS and YYNGEE. CDR3 length: 15 amino acids. The CDR3 region is CASSGAGTNSYEQYF. The CDR3 DNA reads as TGTGCCAGCAGCGGAGCCGGGACAAACTCCTACGAGCAGTACTTC.

This clonotype has a count of ten or more. The chain carries TRBV29-1 and TRBJ1-1; D uncertain. Germline assignment: CDR1 SQVTM and CDR2 ANQGSEA. CDR3 length: 13 amino acids. V dropped 0 bases and J dropped 1 base, with 6 bases sitting between them. CDR3 bases: TGCAGCGTTGAAGATAAGGGGAACACTGAAGCTTTCTTT. Translated, it gives CSVEDKGNTEAFF.

This clonotype was counted at least ten times. The chain combines TRBV5-1 with TRBJ2-2; D remains unclear. Per germline, CDR1 SGHRS and CDR2 YFSETQ. The CDR3 has 14 amino acids. Trimming took 6 bases from V and 2 from J, leaving 11 bases between them. The CDR3 DNA follows: TGCGCCAGCAAAAGAGAACCTAACACCGGGGAGCTGTTTTTT. Its translation: CASKREPNTGELFF.

This clonotype was recorded at least ten times. The chain employs TRBV7-3 and TRBJ2-5, with TRBD1 identical over 7 bases. Unmatched junction bases numbered 1, after V lost 3 bases and J lost 3 bases. The CDR3 sequence is 13 residues long. Germline values: CDR1 SGHTA, CDR2 FQGTGA. The CDR3 protein is CASSFDREETQYF. The CDR3, as DNA: TGTGCCAGCAGCTTCGACAGGGAAGAGACCCAGTACTTC.

This clonotype was seen ten or more times. The V and J genes are TRBV30 and TRBJ1-1, with D possibly being TRBD1 (5 bases). This CDR3 is 14 amino acids long. Germline-derived CDR1 and CDR2 are GTSNPN and SVGIG (reference sequence). Trimming took off 1 base at V and 5 bases at J, with 14 bases between the two ends. CDR3 nucleotide sequence: TGTGCCTGGAGTGAGGGACTCGGGCGGACTGAAGCTTTCTTT. Protein sequence: CAWSEGLGRTEAFF.

The chain recombines TRBV19 with TRBJ1-3; 8 positions agree with TRBD1. Trimming took 6 bases from V and 1 from J; bases not matched to a gene: 8. CDR3 length equals 16 residues. Germline V gives CDR1 LNHDA, CDR2 SQIVND (reference sequence). The CDR3 sequence is CASSVDRGRSGNTIYF. Here the CDR3 DNA reads TGTGCCAGTAGCGTTGACAGGGGCCGGTCTGGAAACACCATATATTTT.

This clonotype showed up just a few times. The chain carries TRBV5-1 and TRBJ1-1; D is possibly TRBD1 (5 bases). The CDR3 covers 16 residues. Germline V gene lookup returns CDR1 SGHRS and CDR2 YFSETQ. Deletions cut 0 bases from V and 7 bases from J, with 19 bases between. The CDR3 sequence: CASSLAGHTLRGEAFF. DNA of the CDR3: TGCGCCAGCAGCTTGGCAGGGCACACCCTGCGGGGTGAAGCTTTCTTT.

This clonotype has at least ten counts. The chain has TRBV28 and TRBJ2-5; 11 bases are a match to TRBD2. This CDR3 comprises 16 residues. The germline V gene encodes CDR1 MDHEN and CDR2 SYDVKM. After removal of 5 bases from V and 1 base from J, the junction contained 6 bases not matched to a gene. For the CDR3, the DNA is TGTGCCAGCAGTCGCCAGACTAGCGGGGTCCAAGAGACCCAGTACTTC. This translates into CASSRQTSGVQETQYF. The whole variable domain, filled in from reference TRBV28 and TRBJ2-5, reads DVKVTQSSRYLVKRTGEKVFLECVQDMDHENMFWYRQDPGLGLRLIYFSYDVKMKEKGDIPEGYSVSREKKERFSLILESASTNQTSMYLCASSRQTSGVQETQYFGPGTRLLVL.

This clonotype was detected many times. The chain joins TRBV19 to TRBJ1-5; no definite D call. Germline CDR1 is LNHDA and CDR2 is SQIVND (reference sequence). V shed 7 bases and J shed 0 bases, with 10 bases lying between them. The CDR3 has 14 residues. The CDR3 nucleotides are TGTGCCAGTATCCCTATGCATAGCAATCAGCCCCAGCATTTT. Translating it yields CASIPMHSNQPQHF.

The table lists this clonotype with many counts. V is TRBV28 and J is TRBJ2-3; 7 nucleotides match TRBD1. The CDR3 consists of 16 residues. V shed 7 bases, J shed 8 bases, and the junction held 18 bases outside the gene matches. Germline assignment: CDR1 MDHEN and CDR2 SYDVKM. The CDR3, as DNA: TGTGCCAGCATTAAAGGGACGGGACAGACGCCACGTACGCAGTATTTT. This encodes CASIKGTGQTPRTQYF.

The chain uses TRBV9 and TRBJ2-1; no definite D call. Germline V gene lookup returns CDR1 SGDLS and CDR2 YYNGEE. The CDR3 has 14 residues. V dropped 4 bases and J dropped 9 bases, with 17 bases sitting between them. The CDR3 region is CASSLSTLVSEQFF. In DNA, the CDR3 is TGTGCCAGCAGCCTCAGTACTCTAGTGTCTGAGCAGTTCTTC.

A word on this clonotype: One end of the junction is discordant with germline, which a read error may explain. The genes are TRBV19 and TRBJ2-1; 11 bases match TRBD2. Germline assignment: CDR1 LNHDA and CDR2 SQIVND (reference sequence). The CDR3 consists of 17 residues. The CDR3 is CTSSPPPSSGRSHEQFF. Written as DNA, the CDR3 is TGTACCAGTAGTCCCCCTCCATCTAGCGGGAGGAGTCATGAGCAGTTCTTC.

Many counts were recorded for this clonotype. The chain is built from TRBV2 and TRBJ2-7; 7 nucleotides agree with TRBD2. In germline, CDR1 is SNHLY, CDR2 FYNNEI. V shed 10 bases and J 2 bases; nucleotides not matched to a gene: 17. There are 16 residues in the CDR3. This chain's CDR3 is CANPSLSSGRTYEQYF. Here the CDR3 DNA reads TGTGCCAACCCCTCCCTTTCTAGCGGTAGAACCTACGAGCAGTACTTC. The full variable domain, its missing parts supplied by reference TRBV2 and TRBJ2-7, is EPEVTQTPSHQVTQMGQEVILRCVPISNHLYFYWYRQILGQKVEFLVSFYNNEISEKSEIFDDQFSVERPDGSNFTLKIRSTKLEDSAMYFCANPSLSSGRTYEQYFGPGTRLTVT.